The rows below give T cell receptor beta chains drawn from one sample of a study of graft-versus-host responses after intestinal transplantation. For these receptors, no antigen is known. TCRdb keeps only in-frame clones here, not all; method: immunoSEQ multiplex PCR. The table includes 95,000 to 110,000 clones, roughly 90% detected once. This specimen was unstimulated CD4+ T cells sorted from spleen or lymph node cells, taken before intestinal transplant. The receptors shown here come from a human donor who received an intestinal transplant. CDR3s include the opening cysteine and the closing phenylalanine or tryptophan. Each record gives: D gene, J gene, V gene, clone size, CDR3 protein, CDR3 DNA. The D gene is left open where the match is weak. Not all rows give a size; the values are once, few, many and, for expanded clones, a class.

>TRBD1|TRBJ2-7|TRBV5-1|-
CASSLAGWTGYPVAYEQYF
TGCGCCAGCAGCTTGGCCGGTTGGACAGGGTACCCTGTTGCCTACGAGCAGTACTTC
>TRBD2|TRBJ2-3|TRBV7-9|-
CASSLLAGGRTDTQYF
TGTGCCAGCAGCCTTCTAGCGGGGGGCCGCACAGATACGCAGTATTTT
>-|TRBJ1-5|TRBV19|once
CASRKQVENQPQHF
TGTGCCAGTAGAAAGCAGGTAGAAAATCAGCCCCAGCATTTT
>TRBD1|TRBJ1-2|TRBV7-9|-
CASSRYLGQGASGYTF
TGTGCCAGCAGCCGCTATTTGGGACAGGGGGCGAGCGGCTACACCTTC
>TRBD2|TRBJ2-7|TRBV19|-
CASSIGLIAGGDEQYF
TGTGCCAGTAGTATCGGTTTGATAGCGGGAGGCGACGAGCAGTACTTC
>-|TRBJ2-3|TRBV4-2|-
CASSRWRDPDGTDTQYF
TGTGCCAGCAGCCGGTGGCGGGACCCAGATGGGACAGATACGCAGTATTTT
>-|TRBJ2-3|TRBV5-1|-
CASSLEDTQYF
TGCGCCAGCAGCTTGGAAGATACGCAGTATTTT
>TRBD1|TRBJ2-4|TRBV14|-
CASSRTGAKNIQYF
TGTGCCAGCAGCCGGACAGGGGCCAAAAACATTCAGTACTTC
>TRBD2|TRBJ2-5|TRBV27|-
CASSLSGGVRETQYF
TGTGCCAGCAGTTTAAGCGGGGGGGTTCGGGAGACCCAGTACTTC
>-|TRBJ2-1|TRBV11-3|-
CASSLGRREDEQFF
TGTGCCAGCAGCTTAGGTCGCAGGGAGGATGAGCAGTTCTTC
>TRBD2|TRBJ2-3|TRBV5-5|-
CASSLGTSGSGRDTQYF
TGTGCCAGCAGCTTGGGCACTAGCGGGAGTGGAAGGGATACGCAGTATTTT
>-|TRBJ2-1|TRBV13|-
CASSPPGGNEQFF
TGTGCCAGCAGCCCACCCGGGGGAAATGAGCAGTTCTTC
>-|TRBJ2-3|TRBV27|-
CASSTTGQATDTQYF
TGTGCCAGCAGTACGACAGGCCAAGCCACAGATACGCAGTATTTT
>TRBD1|TRBJ2-1|TRBV7-2|-
CASSFRPSGTGFYNEQFF
TGTGCCAGCAGCTTTCGCCCATCCGGGACAGGGTTTTACAATGAGCAGTTCTTC
>-|TRBJ2-3|TRBV10-3|-
CASGATDTQYF
TGTGCTTCGGGGGCCACAGATACGCAGTATTTT
>TRBD2|TRBJ2-5|TRBV18|-
CASSPRGNQETQYF
TGTGCCAGCTCACCGCGGGGGAACCAAGAGACCCAGTACTTC
>TRBD1|TRBJ1-4|TRBV18|-
CASSPTGGEKLFF
TGTGCCAGCTCACCGACAGGGGGGGAAAAACTGTTTTTT
>-|TRBJ1-6|TRBV7-2|-
CASRSGGASYNSPLHF
TGTGCCAGCAGATCTGGGGGGGCTTCCTATAATTCACCCCTCCACTTT
>TRBD2|TRBJ2-3|TRBV9|-
CASSGRAGGLGDTQYF
TGTGCCAGCAGCGGTAGGGCGGGGGGCCTAGGAGATACGCAGTATTTT
>-|TRBJ2-6|TRBV6-5|-
CASSYSPLGGANVLTF
TGTGCCAGCAGTTACTCCCCCTTAGGAGGGGCCAACGTCCTGACTTTC
>-|TRBJ2-5|TRBV6-1|-
CASSWDGFQETQYF
TGTGCCAGCAGTTGGGACGGTTTTCAAGAGACCCAGTACTTC
>-|TRBJ1-2|TRBV28|once
CASMGADNYGYTF
TGTGCCAGCATGGGGGCAGATAACTATGGCTACACCTTC
>TRBD1|TRBJ2-1|TRBV19|few
CASTGQGAQEQFF
TGTGCCAGTACCGGACAGGGGGCACAGGAGCAGTTCTTC
>-|TRBJ2-6|TRBV5-6|once
CASSWRGIPSGANVLTF
TGTGCCAGCAGCTGGAGGGGCATTCCCTCTGGGGCCAACGTCCTGACTTTC
>TRBD2|TRBJ2-7|TRBV5-4|-
CASSLALAGLREQYF
TGTGCCAGCAGCTTGGCACTAGCGGGGTTGCGCGAGCAGTACTTC
>-|TRBJ1-1|TRBV9|once
CASSPSGGKNTEAFF
TGTGCCAGCAGCCCCTCGGGGGGAAAGAACACTGAAGCTTTCTTT
>-|TRBJ2-7|TRBV11-1|-
CASSLQGPEQYF
TGTGCCAGCAGCTTGCAGGGTCCCGAGCAGTACTTC
>-|TRBJ2-6|TRBV5-1|-
CASSLTGSSGANVLTF
TGCGCCAGCAGCTTGACAGGTTCCTCTGGGGCCAACGTCCTGACTTTC
>TRBD1|TRBJ2-2|TRBV7-9|few
CASSSPGQGAPGELFF
TGTGCCAGCAGCTCCCCGGGACAGGGGGCGCCAGGGGAGCTGTTTTTT
>-|TRBJ1-3|TRBV28|-
CASSPIGLSGNTIYF
TGTGCCAGCAGTCCCATAGGCCTCTCTGGAAACACCATATATTTT
>TRBD1|TRBJ2-7|TRBV30|-
CAWSVRTGGNEQYF
TGTGCCTGGAGTGTAAGGACAGGGGGTAACGAGCAGTACTTC
>-|TRBJ2-5|TRBV7-6|-
CASSFAEGRGGETQYF
TGTGCCAGCAGCTTTGCTGAGGGCCGGGGTGGAGAGACCCAGTACTTC
>TRBD2|TRBJ2-7|TRBV11-2|-
CASNSPGTSGGYEQYF
TGTGCCAGCAACTCCCCAGGGACTAGCGGGGGGTACGAGCAGTACTTC
>-|TRBJ2-1|TRBV5-1|once
CASSLAGVYNEQFF
TGCGCCAGCAGCTTGGCCGGGGTTTACAATGAGCAGTTCTTC
>-|TRBJ2-7|TRBV6-5|-
CASHGNRVPYEQYF
TGTGCCAGTCACGGGAACAGGGTCCCCTACGAGCAGTACTTC
>TRBD2|TRBJ2-7|TRBV7-6|-
CASSFGTSGDYEQYF
TGTGCCAGCAGCTTCGGGACTAGCGGGGACTACGAGCAGTACTTC
>TRBD2|TRBJ2-5|TRBV30|-
CAWSGGRAWETQYF
TGTGCCTGGAGCGGAGGGAGGGCCTGGGAGACCCAGTACTTC
>TRBD1|TRBJ2-2|TRBV11-2|-
CASSLGQGLRAGELFF
TGTGCCAGCAGCTTAGGACAGGGTCTTAGGGCCGGGGAGCTGTTTTTT
>TRBD1|TRBJ2-5|TRBV6-1|-
CASSERPGQGARETQYF
TGTGCCAGCAGTGAACGGCCGGGACAGGGGGCTCGGGAGACCCAGTACTTC
>-|TRBJ2-7|TRBV6-5|-
CASSRDRNEQYF
TGTGCCAGCAGCCGAGACAGAAACGAGCAGTACTTC
>TRBD1|TRBJ1-2|TRBV9|-
CASSAGQGLYGYTF
TGTGCCAGCAGCGCTGGACAGGGACTCTATGGCTACACCTTC
>-|TRBJ1-1|TRBV7-6|-
CASSLGPDRNTEAFF
TGTGCCAGCAGCTTAGGTCCGGACAGAAACACTGAAGCTTTCTTT
>-|TRBJ2-5|TRBV30|-
CAWSNHRLGQETQYF
TGTGCCTGGAGTAACCACCGATTAGGCCAAGAGACCCAGTACTTC
>-|TRBJ2-7|TRBV21-1|-
CASSIPGTGKCYEQYF
TGTGCCAGCAGCATTCCCGGGACAGGGAAGTGTTACGAGCAGTACTTC
>-|TRBJ2-1|TRBV5-1|-
CASSLGATRNNEQFF
TGCGCCAGCAGCTTGGGGGCGACGCGGAACAATGAGCAGTTCTTC
>TRBD1|TRBJ1-2|TRBV6-5|-
CASSWGQSYGYTF
TGTGCCAGCAGTTGGGGACAGTCTTATGGCTACACCTTC
>TRBD1|TRBJ2-2|TRBV5-1|-
CASSSIGQAGELFF
TGCGCCAGCAGCTCAATAGGACAGGCCGGGGAGCTGTTTTTT
>TRBD1|TRBJ2-7|TRBV28|-
CASRDTSADRYEQYF
TGTGCCAGCAGGGACACTTCAGCGGACAGGTACGAGCAGTACTTC
>-|TRBJ2-1|TRBV5-1|-
CASSLAPFPVNEQFF
TGCGCCAGCAGCTTGGCCCCCTTCCCCGTCAATGAGCAGTTCTTC
>-|TRBJ2-5|TRBV5-1|-
CASSLGSQETQYF
TGCGCCAGCAGCTTGGGGTCCCAAGAGACCCAGTACTTC
>TRBD1|TRBJ1-6|TRBV5-6|-
CASSLTTTGGNNSPLHF
TGTGCCAGCAGCTTGACTACGACAGGGGGAAATAATTCACCCCTCCACTTT
>-|TRBJ2-6|TRBV27|-
CASRSTTGLGANVLTF
TGTGCCAGCAGGTCAACAACAGGGCTCGGGGCCAACGTCCTGACTTTC
>-|TRBJ2-7|TRBV18|once
CASSKGEEYEQYF
TGTGCCAGCTCAAAAGGGGAGGAGTACGAGCAGTACTTC
>-|TRBJ2-3|TRBV4-1|-
CASSQDGTSTDTQYF
TGCGCCAGCAGCCAAGATGGGACTTCCACAGATACGCAGTATTTT